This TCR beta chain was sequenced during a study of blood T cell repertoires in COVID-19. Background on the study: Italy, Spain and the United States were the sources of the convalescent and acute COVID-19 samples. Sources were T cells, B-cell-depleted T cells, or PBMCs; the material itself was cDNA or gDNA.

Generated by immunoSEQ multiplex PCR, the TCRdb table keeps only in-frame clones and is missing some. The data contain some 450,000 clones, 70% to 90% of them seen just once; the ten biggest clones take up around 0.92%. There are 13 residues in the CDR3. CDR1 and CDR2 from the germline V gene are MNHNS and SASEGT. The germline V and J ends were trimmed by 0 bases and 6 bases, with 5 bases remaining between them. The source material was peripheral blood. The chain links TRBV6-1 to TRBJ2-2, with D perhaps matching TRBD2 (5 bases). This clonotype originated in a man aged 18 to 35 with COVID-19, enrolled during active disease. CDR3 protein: CASSEALAGELFF. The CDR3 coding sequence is TGTGCCAGCAGTGAAGCACTAGCCGGGGAGCTGTTTTTT.